This T cell receptor (beta chain) stems from a study of T cell responses to AZD1222 COVID-19 vaccine. CDR1 and CDR2 (germline): LNHDA, SQIVND (reference sequence). Trimming took 10 bases from V and 1 from J, leaving 7 bases between them. CDR3 length: 12 residues. The repertoire was sequenced with immunoSEQ multiplex PCR; TCRdb's copy has only in-frame clones and lacks some. The sample yields about 94,000 clones, 85% seen once. The sample consisted of peripheral blood, taken 28 days after the second AZD1222 dose. The V gene is TRBV19, the J gene TRBJ2-2; D is unclear. The receptor comes from an adult who received the AZD1222 COVID-19 vaccine. CDR3 in DNA: TGTGCCATAGCAGAGAACACCGGGGAGCTGTTTTTT. Translating it yields CAIAENTGELFF.